This TCR beta chain was captured by sequencing in a study of shared clonotypes between healthy human individuals. The ends lost 2 bases at V and 7 bases at J; junction bases unmatched: 9. Germline V gene lookup returns CDR1 WSHSY and CDR2 SAAADI. The CDR3 loop spans 17 amino acids. Sequenced by immunoSEQ multiplex PCR; TCRdb stores in-frame clones only, minus some. The profile shows 2,500,000 or so clones, 85% to 95% of them singletons. This TCR derives from a young man in good health. Source material: naive CD4+ T cells sorted from blood. Subset noted: CD45RA+ positively selected. V gene TRBV10-2 combines with J gene TRBJ1-5; 12 bases are shared with TRBD1. This chain's CDR3 is CASSEPGQGARQQPQHF. CDR3 coding DNA: TGCGCCAGCAGTGAGCCGGGACAGGGGGCGAGACAACAGCCCCAGCATTTT.